The sequence of this TCR beta chain was determined in a study of CXCR3-negative and CXCR3-positive naive CD8 T cells. Broader study findings: Naive subsets had comparable surface CD5; TCR strength was inferred from TRB CDR3 properties. A higher hydrophobicity marked the TRB CDR3s of CXCR3-positive naive cells versus CXCR3-negative naive cells. Both naive subsets showed comparably high diversity, and memory CD8+ cells showed much lower diversity.

Libraries were UMI-labeled 5' RACE TRB cDNA. TCRdb processed the 5' RACE reads again and assigns one entry to each CDR3 protein, with no DNA. The record lists roughly 120,000 distinct CDR3 sequences, of which the ten most abundant hold about 0.54%. On this clonotype itself: Its antigen is as yet unknown.

At hundreds of thousands of cells each, triplicate sorts were carried out for each CD8+ T cell subset. The CD45RO-CCR7+CD27+CD95- phenotype denoted naive CD8+ T cells. Sequenced sample: naive CXCR3+ CD8+ T cells from blood. The subset is: CD45RO-CCR7+CD27+CD95- naive CD8+ T cells expressing CXCR3 (TNR3+). The source is a human donor in good health. Some clones in this sample may be carry-over from other donors' samples.

This CDR3 reads CASEGENIQYF. This chain joins TRBV7-9 and TRBJ2-4; TCRdb designates TRBD1, a call that cannot be tested without DNA. This CDR3 region has 11 residues. Germline-derived CDR1 and CDR2 are SEHNR and FQNEAQ (reference sequence).